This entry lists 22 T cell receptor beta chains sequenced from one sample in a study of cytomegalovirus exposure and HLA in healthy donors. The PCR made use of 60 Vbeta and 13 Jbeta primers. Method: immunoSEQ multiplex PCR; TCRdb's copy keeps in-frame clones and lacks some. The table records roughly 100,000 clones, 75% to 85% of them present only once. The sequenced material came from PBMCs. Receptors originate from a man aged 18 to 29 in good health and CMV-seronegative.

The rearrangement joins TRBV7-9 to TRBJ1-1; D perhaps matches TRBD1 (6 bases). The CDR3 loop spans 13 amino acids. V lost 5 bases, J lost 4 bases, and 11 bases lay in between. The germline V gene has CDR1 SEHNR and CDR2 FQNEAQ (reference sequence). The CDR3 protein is CASSTGQPTEAFF. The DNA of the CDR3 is TGTGCCAGCAGCACAGGACAGCCCACTGAAGCTTTCTTT.

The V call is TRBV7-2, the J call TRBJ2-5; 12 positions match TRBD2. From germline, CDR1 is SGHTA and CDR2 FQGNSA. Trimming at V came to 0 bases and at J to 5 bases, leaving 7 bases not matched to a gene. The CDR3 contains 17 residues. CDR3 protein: CASSLAGRLAGEETQYF. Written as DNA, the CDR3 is TGTGCCAGCAGCTTAGCGGGTCGACTAGCGGGAGAGGAGACCCAGTACTTC. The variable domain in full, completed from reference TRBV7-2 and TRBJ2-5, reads GAGVSQSPSNKVTEKGKDVELRCDPISGHTALYWYRQSLGQGLEFLIYFQGNSAPDKSGLPSDRFSAERTGGSVSTLTIQRTQQEDSAVYLCASSLAGRLAGEETQYFGPGTRLLVL.

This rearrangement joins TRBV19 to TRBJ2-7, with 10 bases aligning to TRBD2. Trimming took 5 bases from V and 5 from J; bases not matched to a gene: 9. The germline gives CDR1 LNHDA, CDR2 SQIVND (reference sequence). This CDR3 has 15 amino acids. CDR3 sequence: CASSSGLAVLHEQYF. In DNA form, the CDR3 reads TGTGCCAGTAGTTCCGGACTAGCGGTCCTCCACGAGCAGTACTTC.

This CDR3 is CASSYGRLTGELFF. CDR3 nucleotides: TGTGCCAGCAGTTACGGTCGACTCACCGGGGAGCTGTTTTTT. V is TRBV2 and J is TRBJ2-2; D uncertain. The germline CDR1 and CDR2 sequences are SNHLY and FYNNEI. Between the trimmed V and J ends, which lost 5 bases and 4 bases, there was a span of 11 bases. This CDR3 region has 14 residues.

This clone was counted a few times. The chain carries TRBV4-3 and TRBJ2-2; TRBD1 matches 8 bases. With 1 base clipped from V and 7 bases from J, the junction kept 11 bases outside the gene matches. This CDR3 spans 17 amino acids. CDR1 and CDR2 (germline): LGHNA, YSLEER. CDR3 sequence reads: CASSQGAGQGAVGELFF. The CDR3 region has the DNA TGCGCCAGCAGCCAAGGGGCGGGGCAGGGGGCCGTCGGGGAGCTGTTTTTT.

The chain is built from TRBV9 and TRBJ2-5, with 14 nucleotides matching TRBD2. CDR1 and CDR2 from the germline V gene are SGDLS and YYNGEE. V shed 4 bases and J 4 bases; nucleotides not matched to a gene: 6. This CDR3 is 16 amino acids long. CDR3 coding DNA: TGTGCCAGCAGCCCCCGACTAGCGGGAGGGATAGAGACCCAGTACTTC. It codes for CASSPRLAGGIETQYF.

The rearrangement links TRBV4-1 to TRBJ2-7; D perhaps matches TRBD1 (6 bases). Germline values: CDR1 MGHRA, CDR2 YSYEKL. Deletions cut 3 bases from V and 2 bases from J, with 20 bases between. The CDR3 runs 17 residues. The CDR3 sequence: CASSHPPGGSFPYEQYF. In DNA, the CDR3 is TGCGCCAGCAGCCACCCGCCTGGGGGCTCCTTCCCCTACGAGCAGTACTTC.

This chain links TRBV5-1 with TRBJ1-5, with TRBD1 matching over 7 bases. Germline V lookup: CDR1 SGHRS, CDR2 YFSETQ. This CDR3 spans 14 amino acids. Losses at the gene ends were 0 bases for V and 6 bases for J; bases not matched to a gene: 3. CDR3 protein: CASSLAAGGQPQHF. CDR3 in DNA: TGCGCCAGCAGCTTGGCCGCAGGGGGTCAGCCCCAGCATTTT.

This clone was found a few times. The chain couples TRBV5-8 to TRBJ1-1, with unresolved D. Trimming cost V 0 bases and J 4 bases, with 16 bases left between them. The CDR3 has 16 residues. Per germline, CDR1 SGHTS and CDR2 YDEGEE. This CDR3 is CASSLAVGYVGTEAFF. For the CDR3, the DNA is TGTGCCAGCAGCTTGGCAGTGGGCTACGTGGGCACTGAAGCTTTCTTT.

The CDR3 protein is CASRQDTGYGYTF. The CDR3 coding sequence is TGTGCCAGCAGACAAGACACCGGCTATGGCTACACCTTC. The chain couples TRBV28 to TRBJ1-2; D is unclear. This CDR3 comprises 13 residues. Deletions cut 6 bases from V and 4 bases from J, with 12 bases between. Germline V gene sequence: CDR1 MDHEN, CDR2 SYDVKM.

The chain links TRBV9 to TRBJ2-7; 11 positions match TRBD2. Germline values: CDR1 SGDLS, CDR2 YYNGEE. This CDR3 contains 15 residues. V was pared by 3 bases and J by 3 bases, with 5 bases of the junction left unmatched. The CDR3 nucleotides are TGTGCCAGCAGCGGAGGACTAGCGGGCTTCTACGAGCAGTACTTC. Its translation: CASSGGLAGFYEQYF.

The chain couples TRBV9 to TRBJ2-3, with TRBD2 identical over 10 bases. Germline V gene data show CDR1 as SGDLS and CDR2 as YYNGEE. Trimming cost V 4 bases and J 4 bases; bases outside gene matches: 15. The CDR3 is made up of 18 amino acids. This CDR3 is CASSTNILAGDWSDTQYF. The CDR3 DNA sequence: TGTGCCAGCAGCACCAATATTCTAGCGGGAGATTGGTCAGATACGCAGTATTTT.

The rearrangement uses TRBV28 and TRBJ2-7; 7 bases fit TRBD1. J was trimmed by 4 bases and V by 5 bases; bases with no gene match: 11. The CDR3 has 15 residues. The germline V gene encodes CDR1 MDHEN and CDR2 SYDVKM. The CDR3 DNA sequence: TGTGCCAGCAGTATGACCGGGACAGCCAGTTACGAGCAGTACTTC. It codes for CASSMTGTASYEQYF.

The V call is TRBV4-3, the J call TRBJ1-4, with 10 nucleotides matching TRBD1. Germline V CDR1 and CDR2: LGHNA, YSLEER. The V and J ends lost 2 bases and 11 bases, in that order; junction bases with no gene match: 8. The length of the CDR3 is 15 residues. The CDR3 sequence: CASSQQGQGNQKLFF. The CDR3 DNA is TGCGCCAGCAGCCAACAGGGACAGGGGAATCAGAAACTGTTTTTT.

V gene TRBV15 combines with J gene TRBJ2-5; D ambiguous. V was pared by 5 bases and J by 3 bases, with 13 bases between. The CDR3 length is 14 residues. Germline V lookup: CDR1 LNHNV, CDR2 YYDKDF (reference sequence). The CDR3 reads CATSPPNKKETQYF. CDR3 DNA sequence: TGTGCCACCAGCCCGCCTAATAAAAAAGAGACCCAGTACTTC.

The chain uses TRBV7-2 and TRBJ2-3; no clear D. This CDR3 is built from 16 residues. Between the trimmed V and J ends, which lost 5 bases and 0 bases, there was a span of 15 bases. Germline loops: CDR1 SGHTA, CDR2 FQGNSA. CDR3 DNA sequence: TGTGCCAGCAGCCCCCCGACGGCCAGGAGCACAGATACGCAGTATTTT. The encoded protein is CASSPPTARSTDTQYF.

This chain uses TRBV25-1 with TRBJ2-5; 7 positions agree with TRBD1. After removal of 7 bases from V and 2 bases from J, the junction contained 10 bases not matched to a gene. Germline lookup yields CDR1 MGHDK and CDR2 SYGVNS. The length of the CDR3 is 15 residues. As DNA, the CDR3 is TGTGCCAGCACCCGACCGGGACAGCAACAAGAGACCCAGTACTTC. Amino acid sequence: CASTRPGQQQETQYF.

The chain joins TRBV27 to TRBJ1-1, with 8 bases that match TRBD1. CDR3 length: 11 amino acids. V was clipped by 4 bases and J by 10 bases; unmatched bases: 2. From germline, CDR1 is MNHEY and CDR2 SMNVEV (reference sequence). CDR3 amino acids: CASSSTGVAFF. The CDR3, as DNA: TGTGCCAGCAGTTCGACAGGGGTAGCTTTCTTT.

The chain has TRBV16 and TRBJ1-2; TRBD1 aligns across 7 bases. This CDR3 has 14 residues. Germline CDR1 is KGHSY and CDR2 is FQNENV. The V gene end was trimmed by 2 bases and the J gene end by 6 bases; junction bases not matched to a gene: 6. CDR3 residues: CASSQTGQPHGYTF. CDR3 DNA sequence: TGTGCCAGCAGCCAAACGGGACAGCCCCATGGCTACACCTTC.

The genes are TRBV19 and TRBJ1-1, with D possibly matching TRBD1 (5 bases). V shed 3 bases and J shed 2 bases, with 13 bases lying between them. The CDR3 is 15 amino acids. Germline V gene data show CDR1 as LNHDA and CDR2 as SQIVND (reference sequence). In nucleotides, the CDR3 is TGTGCCAGTAGTATCTACGACAGTTATAACACTGAAGCTTTCTTT. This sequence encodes CASSIYDSYNTEAFF.

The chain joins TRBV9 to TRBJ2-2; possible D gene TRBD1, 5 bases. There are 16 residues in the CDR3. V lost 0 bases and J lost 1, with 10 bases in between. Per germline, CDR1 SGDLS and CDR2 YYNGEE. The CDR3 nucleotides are TGTGCCAGCAGCGTAGATGTCAGGGAGAACACCGGGGAGCTGTTTTTT. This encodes CASSVDVRENTGELFF.

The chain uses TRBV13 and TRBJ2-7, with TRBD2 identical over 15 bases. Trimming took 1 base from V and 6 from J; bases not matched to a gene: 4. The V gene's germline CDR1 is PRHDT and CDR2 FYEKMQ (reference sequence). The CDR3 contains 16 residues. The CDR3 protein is CASSLEGLAGGPEQYF. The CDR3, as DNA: TGTGCCAGCAGCTTAGAGGGACTAGCGGGAGGTCCCGAGCAGTACTTC.